This T cell receptor (beta chain) originates from a study of blood T cell repertoires in COVID-19. About the research overall: T cells, B-cell-depleted T cells, or PBMCs supplied cDNA or gDNA.

Under the authors' procedure: Scientists estimated how many nucleated cells there were by amplifying reference gene primers. TCRdb's copy holds only in-frame clones and misses some; the assay was immunoSEQ multiplex PCR. V, J and clone size reflect that table, while D and trimming were determined from the DNA. The data contain a few hundred thousand clones, roughly nine tenths of them singletons. Patients at the Seattle site were enrolled during active infection and followed longitudinally. Germline V gene sequence: CDR1 SGHDT, CDR2 YYEEEE. V was clipped by 1 base and J by 8 bases; unmatched bases: 11. The CDR3 has 15 amino acids.

The chain couples TRBV5-6 to TRBJ1-2; 7 bases align to TRBD1. The sequencing sample was made of peripheral blood. The clonotype comes from a woman between 55 and 75 years old with COVID-19, enrolled during active disease. The CDR3 DNA sequence: TGTGCCAGCAGCTTGTTAGAGGGGGCAGGGGGAGGCTACACCTTC. It specifies CASSLLEGAGGGYTF.